This T cell receptor beta chain originates from a study of T cell responses to AZD1222 COVID-19 vaccine. The study's findings and limits: As reported, nearly half of all spike-specific TCRs target variant regions that are unmutated. Donors, mostly white British, included more females; clonal diversity was possibly underestimated. All repertoire sampling was performed exclusively after the peak T cell response.

Measured with immunoSEQ multiplex PCR; TCRdb has only the in-frame clones, and not every one. The data contain some 140,000 clones, approximately 90% of them singletons. The CDR3 spans 14 residues. V was pared by 5 bases and J by 1 base, with 10 bases between. CDR1 MNHEY and CDR2 SVGEGT come from the germline V gene. Concerning this clone: Antigen: not known.

The rearrangement joins TRBV6-2 or TRBV6-3 to TRBJ2-3, with D hard to call. The receptor was isolated from an adult in good health. The sequences come from peripheral blood, collected on day 0 of AZD1222 vaccination. CDR3 region: CASSTWSGTDTQYF. The DNA for the CDR3 is TGTGCCAGCAGTACGTGGTCAGGCACAGATACGCAGTATTTT.